The 21 T cell receptor beta chains below come from one sample, sequenced in a study of blood T cell repertoires in COVID-19. The repertoire was sequenced with immunoSEQ multiplex PCR; TCRdb's copy has only in-frame clones and lacks some. The repertoire holds around 230,000 clones, with approximately 83% as singletons. Sequencing was done on a sample of peripheral blood. The receptor set was obtained from a woman aged 40 to 50 with active or convalescent COVID-19.

This clone has a single count. The rearrangement links TRBV7-9 to TRBJ1-4; 7 nucleotides align to TRBD1. The CDR3 runs to 15 residues. With 2 bases clipped from V and 8 bases from J, the junction kept 8 bases outside the gene matches. Germline values: CDR1 SEHNR, CDR2 FQNEAQ (reference sequence). The DNA for the CDR3 is TGTGCCAGCAGCTTAAGGGCAGGGGGTGAAGAAAAACTGTTTTTT. It is translated as CASSLRAGGEEKLFF.

The chain employs TRBV27 and TRBJ2-3, with 9 positions matching TRBD2. In germline, CDR1 is MNHEY, CDR2 SMNVEV (reference sequence). Trimming took 6 bases from V and 4 from J; bases not matched to a gene: 5. This CDR3 spans 14 amino acids. The CDR3 bases are TGTGCCAGCAGGGCGGGGGGGCCGGCAGATACGCAGTATTTT. Its protein product is CASRAGGPADTQYF.

The genes are TRBV5-5 and TRBJ2-1; TRBD2 matches 8 bases. Germline assignment: CDR1 SGHKS and CDR2 YYEKEE (reference sequence). This CDR3 region has 16 residues. Losses at the gene ends were 2 bases for V and 5 bases for J; bases not matched to a gene: 9. This CDR3 is CASSLGTRAENNEQFF. Here the CDR3 DNA reads TGTGCCAGCAGCTTAGGGACTAGAGCGGAAAACAATGAGCAGTTCTTC.

V usage is TRBV13 and J usage is TRBJ2-1, with 11 bases matching TRBD1. The CDR3 totals 13 residues. Trimming at V came to 6 bases and at J to 12 bases, leaving 7 bases not matched to a gene. Looked up from germline, CDR1 is PRHDT and CDR2 is FYEKMQ (reference sequence). CDR3 region: CASSPGTGGGQFF. DNA of the CDR3: TGTGCCAGCAGTCCGGGGACAGGGGGTGGGCAGTTCTTC.

Concerning this clone itself: A read error may produce the germline difference seen at one junction end. The chain joins TRBV29-1 to TRBJ2-3; unclear D gene. The CDR3 totals 16 residues. CDR1 is SQVTM and CDR2 is ANQGSEA in the germline V gene. CDR3 nucleotide sequence: TGCAGCGTCCCCGCCGAGATTACACCTATCACAGATGCGCAGTATTTT. Its protein is CSVPAEITPITDAQYF.

The rearrangement links TRBV6-5 to TRBJ1-1; 7 bases map to TRBD1. J was trimmed by 4 bases and V by 6 bases; bases with no gene match: 5. Germline CDR1 and CDR2: MNHEY and SVGAGI. CDR3 length equals 13 residues. The CDR3 loop is CASSTTGSTEAFF. CDR3 sequence (DNA): TGTGCCAGCAGCACGACAGGGAGCACTGAAGCTTTCTTT.

In its sample, this clone was seen a few times. J is TRBJ1-1 and V is TRBV7-8; 7 nucleotides align to TRBD1. The trim removed 6 bases at V and 6 bases at J, leaving 7 bases unmatched. The germline V gene has CDR1 SGHVS and CDR2 FQNEAQ. The CDR3 runs 13 residues. The CDR3 DNA follows: TGTGCCAGCAGTAGACAGGGTTCAGCTGAAGCTTTCTTT. Protein: CASSRQGSAEAFF.

The chain recombines TRBV25-1 with TRBJ1-6, with D possibly matching TRBD1 (5 bases). Germline CDR1 MGHDK, CDR2 SYGVNS. The V gene lost 11 bases and the J gene lost 9 bases, with 11 bases spanning the gap. This CDR3 is built from 11 residues. CDR3 bases: TGTGCCGGTCAGGGCCGTTCACCCCTCCACTTT. Its protein product is CAGQGRSPLHF.

This clone was picked up one time. This chain uses TRBV14 with TRBJ2-5; 12 bases are a match to TRBD2. The germline CDR1 and CDR2 sequences are SGHDN and FVKESK. The length of the CDR3 is 17 residues. J lost 1 base, V lost 4 bases, and 7 bases had no gene match. CDR3 in amino acids: CASSPELAGGRQETQYF. CDR3 nucleotides: TGTGCCAGCAGCCCCGAACTAGCGGGGGGCCGCCAAGAGACCCAGTACTTC.

The gene calls are TRBV5-1 and TRBJ2-1; 9 bases map to TRBD2. Germline trimming cut 3 bases from V and 9 bases from J; bases unmatched to any gene: 10. The germline gives CDR1 SGHRS, CDR2 YFSETQ. The CDR3 covers 15 residues. CDR3 bases: TGCGCCAGCAGCTCCTTCTGGACTAGCGCGGTTGAGCAGTTCTTC. Translating gives CASSSFWTSAVEQFF.

The rearrangement uses TRBV5-4 and TRBJ2-1, with 9 positions matching TRBD2. J gave up 8 bases and V 1 base, and 10 bases lay outside the gene matches. CDR1 is SGHNT and CDR2 is YYREEE in the germline V gene (reference sequence). This CDR3 comprises 16 residues. The CDR3 bases are TGTGCCAGCAGCTTGTGGCTAGCGGGAACGGGCGATGAGCAGTTCTTC. Its translation: CASSLWLAGTGDEQFF.

The chain has TRBV5-1 and TRBJ1-4; the D is unclear. CDR3 length equals 16 residues. CDR1 is SGHRS, CDR2 YFSETQ, per germline. The germline V and J ends were trimmed by 1 base and 8 bases, with 18 bases remaining between them. This chain's CDR3 is CASSLFERRREEKLFF. The CDR3 DNA reads TGCGCCAGCAGCTTGTTTGAGCGGAGGCGGGAGGAAAAACTGTTTTTT.

As for this clone: The same CDR3 can be traced to other DNA sequences in this sample. J is TRBJ1-1 and V is TRBV19, with 8 bases lining up with TRBD1. CDR3 length: 15 residues. Germline-derived CDR1 and CDR2 are LNHDA and SQIVND (reference sequence). The V gene end was trimmed by 3 bases and the J gene end by 2 bases; junction bases not matched to a gene: 5. The CDR3 DNA reads as TGTGCCAGTAGTATGGGGACAGGAGTCAACACTGAAGCTTTCTTT. Its protein product is CASSMGTGVNTEAFF.

The chain carries TRBV21-1 and TRBJ2-5; the D call TRBD1 from the table was never checked on the DNA. TRBV21-1 is deemed a pseudogene. This CDR3 has 19 residues. The CDR3 DNA follows: TGTGCCAGCAGCAAAGATAGGCCCGGGGGGACAGGGGAGGGAGAGACCCAGTACTTC. Translated, it gives CASSKDRPGGTGEGETQYF.

V usage is TRBV9 and J usage is TRBJ2-2; 10 nucleotides agree with TRBD2. The germline V gene has CDR1 SGDLS and CDR2 YYNGEE. The J segment lost 4 bases and the V segment lost 4 bases, leaving 7 bases of the junction unmatched. The length of the CDR3 is 16 residues. The DNA for the CDR3 is TGTGCCAGCAGCTACGGACTAGCGGCGAGCACCGGGGAGCTGTTTTTT. Encoded protein: CASSYGLAASTGELFF.

This clone was picked up a small number of times. V is TRBV27 and J is TRBJ1-5; 8 bases map to TRBD1. V lost 5 bases, J lost 6 bases, and 6 bases stayed unmatched. Germline CDR1 reads MNHEY; CDR2 reads SMNVEV (reference sequence). The length of the CDR3 is 14 residues. In DNA, the CDR3 is TGTGCCAGCAGTCCGCGGACAGGGACTCAGCCCCAGCATTTT. As protein: CASSPRTGTQPQHF.

The table lists this clone with many counts. The chain recombines TRBV7-8 with TRBJ1-4, with 8 positions matching TRBD1. CDR3 length: 13 amino acids. Germline values: CDR1 SGHVS, CDR2 FQNEAQ. V lost 3 bases to trimming and J lost 7 bases; unmatched junction nucleotides: 1. The CDR3 spells CASSFGQGEKLFF. The CDR3 bases are TGTGCCAGCAGCTTTGGACAGGGTGAAAAACTGTTTTTT.

This clone was recorded once. CDR3 residues: CASSPHGGRNSPLHF. The CDR3 nucleotides are TGTGCCAGCAGCCCCCATGGGGGCCGGAATTCACCCCTCCACTTT. The V gene is TRBV27, the J gene TRBJ1-6, with a weak D call TRBD1 (6 bases). The germline V gene has CDR1 MNHEY and CDR2 SMNVEV (reference sequence). The CDR3 runs 15 residues. V was pared by 6 bases and J by 7 bases, with 16 bases between.

This chain joins TRBV7-9 and TRBJ2-1, with D uncertain. Between the trimmed V and J ends, which lost 2 bases and 7 bases, there was a span of 3 bases. The CDR3 loop spans 11 amino acids. CDR1 SEHNR and CDR2 FQNEAQ come from the germline V gene (reference sequence). This CDR3 is CASSLRNEQFF. The CDR3, as DNA: TGTGCCAGCAGCTTACGTAATGAGCAGTTCTTC.

This clone is a singleton in its sample. The chain employs TRBV24-1 and TRBJ2-7; TRBD1 agrees at 8 bases. Germline CDR1 is KGHDR and CDR2 is SFDVKD. J lost 3 bases, V lost 7 bases, and 7 bases had no gene match. The CDR3 is made up of 14 amino acids. The CDR3 DNA reads TGTGCCACCAGAGCCCAGGGGGCGAGCTACGAGCAGTACTTC. It specifies CATRAQGASYEQYF.

The DNA of the CDR3 is TGTGCCAGCAGCCTAAACCCATTGGACAGCGACTATGGCTACACCTTC. This gives the protein CASSLNPLDSDYGYTF. The gene calls are TRBV6-2 or TRBV6-3 and TRBJ1-2; D might be TRBD1 (6 bases). Germline V lookup: CDR1 MNHEY, CDR2 SVGEGT. This CDR3 has 16 amino acids. Trimming shortened V by 6 bases and J by 3 bases, and 20 bases separated the two germline ends.